Listed here are 17 T cell receptor beta chains from one sample, sequenced in a study of T cell responses to AZD1222 COVID-19 vaccine. Using immunoSEQ multiplex PCR, the repertoire was profiled, and TCRdb retains in-frame clones only, with some absent. Of about 140,000 clones listed, 70% to 90% are singletons. The source was peripheral blood, collected on day 0 of AZD1222 vaccination. The receptors originated from an adult in good health.

This chain joins TRBV6-1 and TRBJ1-2, with D possibly being TRBD1 (5 bases). Trimming shortened V by 2 bases and J by 5 bases, and 12 bases separated the two germline ends. Germline CDR1 is MNHNS and CDR2 is SASEGT. This CDR3 region has 14 residues. This chain's CDR3 is CASSEWGYDYGYTF. CDR3 DNA sequence: TGTGCCAGCAGTGAATGGGGCTACGATTATGGCTACACCTTC.

J is TRBJ2-3 and V is TRBV2; D is ambiguous. Germline CDR1 and CDR2: SNHLY and FYNNEI. V shed 4 bases and J shed 6 bases, with 14 bases lying between them. The CDR3 is made up of 14 amino acids. The CDR3 loop reads CASSARLVGDTQYF. CDR3 DNA: TGTGCCAGCAGTGCAAGACTTGTAGGGGATACGCAGTATTTT.

This rearrangement joins TRBV4-1 to TRBJ1-4; 7 bases fit TRBD1. The germline gives CDR1 MGHRA, CDR2 YSYEKL. The CDR3 runs to 15 residues. V lost 4 bases to trimming and J lost 4 bases; unmatched junction nucleotides: 6. CDR3 in DNA: TGCGCCAGCAGCCTTCCGGGACAGCATAATGAAAAACTGTTTTTT. Encoded protein: CASSLPGQHNEKLFF.

This chain uses TRBV28 with TRBJ1-2, with 7 bases lining up with TRBD1. Germline trimming cut 5 bases from V and 6 bases from J; bases unmatched to any gene: 12. The CDR3 spans 15 residues. From germline, CDR1 is MDHEN and CDR2 SYDVKM. Here the CDR3 reads CASSGGGHRGDGYTF. For the CDR3, the DNA is TGTGCCAGCAGTGGGGGGGGCCACAGGGGCGATGGCTACACCTTC.

The chain has TRBV7-8 and TRBJ2-2; 8 nucleotides line up with TRBD2. The germline V gene encodes CDR1 SGHVS and CDR2 FQNEAQ. V lost 0 bases and J lost 5; bases outside the gene matches: 8. This CDR3 has 17 amino acids. The CDR3 DNA reads TGTGCCAGCAGCTTAGCGCGGGGACTAGTTAATACCGGGGAGCTGTTTTTT. Amino acids: CASSLARGLVNTGELFF.

V gene TRBV7-9 combines with J gene TRBJ2-1; D call uncertain. This CDR3 has 14 amino acids. Germline V lookup: CDR1 SEHNR, CDR2 FQNEAQ (reference sequence). Between the trimmed V and J ends, which lost 1 base and 5 bases, there was a span of 9 bases. The CDR3 region has the DNA TGTGCCAGCAGCTTAGACACGGAACACAATGAGCAGTTCTTC. It codes for CASSLDTEHNEQFF.

This clone appeared once. The chain carries TRBV5-4 and TRBJ2-2; TRBD1 agrees at 9 bases. The CDR3 is 16 residues long. Per the germline V gene, CDR1 is SGHNT and CDR2 is YYREEE (reference sequence). With 4 bases clipped from V and 3 bases from J, the junction kept 7 bases outside the gene matches. This chain's CDR3 is CASSRTGQGYTGELFF. As DNA, the CDR3 is TGTGCCAGCAGCCGGACGGGACAGGGATACACCGGGGAGCTGTTTTTT.

The chain joins TRBV6-1 to TRBJ1-1; 7 bases agree with TRBD1. The ends lost 0 bases at V and 5 bases at J; junction bases unmatched: 3. In germline, CDR1 is MNHNS, CDR2 SASEGT. The CDR3 consists of 14 residues. Written as DNA, the CDR3 is TGTGCCAGCAGTGAAGCACAACAGGGGACTGAAGCTTTCTTT. This encodes CASSEAQQGTEAFF.

The chain is built from TRBV9 and TRBJ1-1; perhaps TRBD1 as D (5 bases). CDR1 SGDLS and CDR2 YYNGEE come from the germline V gene. The germline V and J ends were trimmed by 4 bases and 4 bases, with 17 bases remaining between them. The CDR3 loop spans 15 amino acids. The CDR3: CASSHTGGYGTEAFF. The CDR3 coding sequence is TGTGCCAGCAGCCACACCGGGGGTTATGGCACTGAAGCTTTCTTT.

The chain joins TRBV9 to TRBJ2-5, with 7 bases fitting TRBD1. J gave up 5 bases and V 4 bases, and 14 bases lay outside the gene matches. The CDR3 is made up of 16 amino acids. Germline CDR1 and CDR2: SGDLS and YYNGEE. The CDR3 loop is CASSPRQGLSWETQYF. Here the CDR3 DNA reads TGTGCCAGCAGCCCACGACAGGGATTAAGTTGGGAGACCCAGTACTTC.

CDR3 amino acids: CASSQNPQVKAFF. The DNA for the CDR3 is TGCGCCAGCAGCCAAAACCCCCAGGTTAAAGCTTTCTTT. The chain links TRBV4-3 to TRBJ1-1; D gene ambiguous. This CDR3 comprises 13 residues. Between the trimmed V and J ends, which lost 2 bases and 9 bases, there was a span of 13 bases. Per germline, CDR1 LGHNA and CDR2 YSLEER.

The V call is TRBV6-5, the J call TRBJ1-4; TRBD1 agrees at 10 bases. The length of the CDR3 is 14 residues. V shed 3 bases, J shed 8 bases, and the junction held 3 bases outside the gene matches. CDR1 and CDR2 from the germline V gene are MNHEY and SVGAGI. DNA for the CDR3: TGTGCCAGCAGTTATGGACAGGGGGACGAAAAACTGTTTTTT. Its protein product is CASSYGQGDEKLFF.

The chain uses TRBV15 and TRBJ1-2; D may be TRBD1 (6 bases). Trimming removed 5 bases at V and 4 bases at J, with 23 bases between. Germline loops: CDR1 LNHNV, CDR2 YYDKDF (reference sequence). The CDR3 is made up of 17 amino acids. This chain's CDR3 is CATSPRGQFDRSYGYTF. CDR3 DNA sequence: TGTGCCACCAGCCCCCGGGGGCAGTTTGACAGATCCTATGGCTACACCTTC. The whole variable domain, remainder taken from reference TRBV15 and TRBJ1-2, is DAMVIQNPRYQVTQFGKPVTLSCSQTLNHNVMYWYQQKSSQAPKLLFHYYDKDFNNEADTPDNFQSRRPNTSFCFLDIRSPGLGDTAMYLCATSPRGQFDRSYGYTFGSGTRLTVV.

This chain connects TRBV2 to TRBJ2-7, with D perhaps matching TRBD2 (6 bases). V lost 3 bases and J lost 2, with 11 bases in between. This CDR3 comprises 14 residues. Germline CDR1 and CDR2: SNHLY and FYNNEI. CDR3 region: CASSEVRGAYEQYF. CDR3 bases: TGTGCCAGCAGTGAGGTGCGGGGAGCCTACGAGCAGTACTTC.

The chain joins TRBV7-9 to TRBJ1-1; 7 bases match TRBD1. This CDR3 spans 14 amino acids. The junction had 4 bases not matched to a gene; V was cut back by 5 bases and J by 1 base. Looked up from germline, CDR1 is SEHNR and CDR2 is FQNEAQ (reference sequence). The CDR3 loop is CASSPGQTNTEAFF. The CDR3 DNA is TGTGCCAGCAGCCCGGGACAGACGAACACTGAAGCTTTCTTT.

This clone has just one count. This sequence joins TRBV4-2 and TRBJ1-6, with TRBD1 matching over 8 bases. The germline CDR1 and CDR2 sequences are LGHNA and YNFKEQ. CDR3 length equals 15 residues. The ends lost 2 bases at V and 5 bases at J; junction bases unmatched: 2. CDR3 residues: CASSQLQGDNSPLHF. In DNA, the CDR3 is TGTGCCAGCAGCCAACTACAGGGGGATAATTCACCCCTCCACTTT.

This chain uses TRBV7-2 with TRBJ1-2; TRBD1 matches 9 bases. Unmatched junction bases numbered 7, after V lost 5 bases and J lost 6 bases. This CDR3 is 14 amino acids long. Germline V gives CDR1 SGHTA, CDR2 FQGNSA. In nucleotides, the CDR3 is TGTGCCAGCAGCATTTACAGGGGGCCGGATGGCTACACCTTC. Translated: CASSIYRGPDGYTF.